These T cell receptor beta chains were read from a single sample in a study of CD8 T cells in ankylosing spondylitis. TCRdb called the 5' RACE reads again in MiXCR, with one record for every CDR3 protein. The data show 200,000 to 300,000 distinct CDR3 sequences, with around 25% seen just once and 0.5% to 0.75% held by the top ten. Sequencing was done on a sample of blood, either unsorted or a sorted T cell fraction (not recorded which). The receptors shown here come from a male donor with ankylosing spondylitis or in good health (not recorded which). Both conserved end residues are part of each CDR3. The D gene is left open where the match is weak. Not every row has a clone size; where given, it reads once, few, many or a size class.

D gene: TRBD2
J gene: TRBJ2-3
clone size: few
V gene: TRBV29-1
CDR3 protein: CSGGGRVSDTQYF
CDR3 DNA: TGCAGCGGCGGGGGGAGGGTCTCCGATACGCAGTATTTT

D gene: .
J gene: TRBJ2-7
clone size: .
V gene: TRBV29-1
CDR3 protein: CSVASTGLDEQYF
CDR3 DNA: TGCAGCGTGGCTTCGACGGGCCTTGACGAGCAGTACTTC

D gene: TRBD2
J gene: TRBJ2-2
clone size: .
V gene: TRBV10-3
CDR3 protein: CAISESSGGITGELFF
CDR3 DNA: TGTGCCATCAGTGAGTCTAGCGGGGGCATCACCGGGGAGCTGTTTTTT

D gene: TRBD1
J gene: TRBJ2-7
clone size: many
V gene: TRBV20-1
CDR3 protein: CSAAPGQGTYEQYF
CDR3 DNA: TGCAGTGCTGCTCCGGGACAGGGCACCTACGAGCAGTACTTC

D gene: TRBD1
J gene: TRBJ2-6
clone size: .
V gene: TRBV29-1
CDR3 protein: CSVAGGSGGNVLTF
CDR3 DNA: TGCAGCGTCGCAGGGGGCTCTGGGGGCAACGTCCTGACTTTC

D gene: .
J gene: TRBJ2-1
clone size: many
V gene: TRBV15
CDR3 protein: CATSRDQNNNEQFF
CDR3 DNA: TGTGCCACCAGCAGAGACCAAAACAACAATGAGCAGTTCTTC

D gene: .
J gene: TRBJ2-7
clone size: many
V gene: TRBV20-1
CDR3 protein: CSAREVADADYEQYF
CDR3 DNA: TGCAGTGCTAGAGAAGTAGCTGACGCGGATTACGAGCAGTACTTC

D gene: .
J gene: TRBJ2-3
clone size: .
V gene: TRBV29-1
CDR3 protein: CSGGGAVDTQYF
CDR3 DNA: TGCAGTGGAGGAGGGGCTGTAGATACGCAGTATTTT

D gene: TRBD1
J gene: TRBJ2-1
clone size: many
V gene: TRBV20-1
CDR3 protein: CSADRGGDEQFF
CDR3 DNA: TGCAGTGCTGACAGGGGTGGAGATGAGCAGTTCTTC

D gene: .
J gene: TRBJ1-6
clone size: .
V gene: TRBV4-1
CDR3 protein: CASSQVGLSPLHF
CDR3 DNA: TGCGCCAGCAGCCAAGTGGGGTTGTCACCCCTCCACTTT

D gene: .
J gene: TRBJ1-6
clone size: few
V gene: TRBV20-1
CDR3 protein: CSAREGSDSSYNSPLHF
CDR3 DNA: TGCAGTGCTAGAGAGGGGTCCGACAGCTCCTATAATTCACCCCTCCACTTT

D gene: .
J gene: TRBJ2-5
clone size: few
V gene: TRBV28
CDR3 protein: CASALGGETQYF
CDR3 DNA: TGTGCCAGCGCCCTTGGAGGAGAGACCCAGTACTTC

D gene: .
J gene: TRBJ1-6
clone size: many
V gene: TRBV12-3/TRBV12-4
CDR3 protein: CASSSQDGISPLHF
CDR3 DNA: TGTGCCAGCAGTTCACAGGACGGGATCTCACCCCTCCACTTT

D gene: TRBD1
J gene: TRBJ1-1
clone size: .
V gene: TRBV20-1
CDR3 protein: CSARDRFRGPAFF
CDR3 DNA: TGCAGTGCTAGAGATAGATTCAGGGGGCCTGCTTTCTTT

D gene: TRBD2
J gene: TRBJ2-3
clone size: many
V gene: TRBV7-9
CDR3 protein: CASRVLTGGTSGDTQYF
CDR3 DNA: TGTGCCAGCAGAGTGCTTACGGGGGGGACGTCCGGGGATACGCAGTATTTT

D gene: .
J gene: TRBJ2-6
clone size: few
V gene: TRBV30
CDR3 protein: CAWSADNSGANVLTF
CDR3 DNA: TGTGCCTGGAGTGCCGACAACTCTGGGGCCAACGTCCTGACTTTC

D gene: .
J gene: TRBJ2-1
clone size: .
V gene: TRBV11-1
CDR3 protein: CASSPGPVNEQFF
CDR3 DNA: TGTGCCAGCAGCCCCGGTCCCGTCAATGAGCAGTTCTTC

D gene: .
J gene: TRBJ2-6
clone size: many
V gene: TRBV20-1
CDR3 protein: CSARGGTNSGANVLTF
CDR3 DNA: TGCAGTGCTAGAGGTGGCACCAACTCTGGGGCCAACGTCCTGACTTTC

D gene: .
J gene: TRBJ2-1
clone size: many
V gene: TRBV5-1
CDR3 protein: CASSTEGWYEQFF
CDR3 DNA: TGCGCCAGCAGCACCGAGGGGTGGTATGAGCAGTTCTTC

D gene: .
J gene: TRBJ1-2
clone size: .
V gene: TRBV29-1
CDR3 protein: CSVGAVGYTF
CDR3 DNA: TGCAGCGTTGGGGCGGTTGGCTACACCTTC

D gene: TRBD1
J gene: TRBJ2-7
clone size: .
V gene: TRBV12-3/TRBV12-4
CDR3 protein: CASGQQGSAYEQYF
CDR3 DNA: TGTGCCAGCGGTCAACAGGGGTCAGCCTACGAGCAGTACTTC

D gene: TRBD2
J gene: TRBJ2-2
clone size: few
V gene: TRBV11-2
CDR3 protein: CASSLTSGANTGELFF
CDR3 DNA: TGTGCCAGCAGCTTGACTAGCGGGGCCAACACCGGGGAGCTGTTTTTT

D gene: .
J gene: TRBJ2-5
clone size: many
V gene: TRBV20-1
CDR3 protein: CSATPRGGGETQYF
CDR3 DNA: TGCAGTGCTACCCCCAGGGGAGGGGGGGAGACCCAGTACTTC

D gene: TRBD2
J gene: TRBJ2-3
clone size: .
V gene: TRBV10-3
CDR3 protein: CAIKETSGTDTQYF
CDR3 DNA: TGTGCCATCAAGGAGACTAGCGGCACAGATACGCAGTATTTT

D gene: .
J gene: TRBJ2-5
clone size: many
V gene: TRBV4-1
CDR3 protein: CASSQGFGGLATQYF
CDR3 DNA: TGCGCCAGCAGCCAGGGCTTCGGGGGGCTCGCTACCCAGTACTTC

D gene: .
J gene: TRBJ2-3
clone size: .
V gene: TRBV7-9
CDR3 protein: CASSLFPGGTDTQYF
CDR3 DNA: TGTGCCAGCAGCTTATTTCCAGGGGGCACAGATACGCAGTATTTT

D gene: .
J gene: TRBJ2-7
clone size: few
V gene: TRBV20-1
CDR3 protein: CSAKRTGFEQYF
CDR3 DNA: TGCAGTGCCAAAAGAACAGGTTTTGAGCAGTACTTC

D gene: .
J gene: TRBJ2-1
clone size: .
V gene: TRBV29-1
CDR3 protein: CSVGMRGDEQFF
CDR3 DNA: TGCAGCGTGGGGATGCGGGGTGATGAGCAGTTCTTC

D gene: .
J gene: TRBJ2-7
clone size: many
V gene: TRBV5-5
CDR3 protein: CASSPRGRLAYEQYF
CDR3 DNA: TGTGCCAGCAGCCCCCGGGGCAGGTTGGCCTACGAGCAGTACTTC

D gene: .
J gene: TRBJ1-6
clone size: .
V gene: TRBV7-9
CDR3 protein: CASSLGQLDPLHF
CDR3 DNA: TGTGCCAGCAGCTTAGGCCAGCTGGATCCCCTCCACTTT

D gene: .
J gene: TRBJ2-5
clone size: many
V gene: TRBV15
CDR3 protein: CATSSANTGKQETQYF
CDR3 DNA: TGTGCCACCAGCAGTGCCAATACAGGGAAACAAGAGACCCAGTACTTC

D gene: TRBD1
J gene: TRBJ1-1
clone size: .
V gene: TRBV28
CDR3 protein: CASSRQQGRLTEAFF
CDR3 DNA: TGTGCCAGCAGTCGGCAACAGGGGAGGCTCACTGAAGCTTTCTTT

D gene: TRBD1
J gene: TRBJ2-2
clone size: few
V gene: TRBV29-1
CDR3 protein: CSVGQGANTGELFF
CDR3 DNA: TGCAGCGTGGGGCAGGGGGCGAACACCGGGGAGCTGTTTTTT

D gene: TRBD2
J gene: TRBJ2-5
clone size: many
V gene: TRBV15
CDR3 protein: CATSRGEGNRQETQYF
CDR3 DNA: TGTGCCACCAGCAGAGGGGAGGGGAACAGGCAAGAGACCCAGTACTTC

D gene: .
J gene: TRBJ2-1
clone size: many
V gene: TRBV4-1
CDR3 protein: CASSPSRDLEQFF
CDR3 DNA: TGCGCCAGCAGCCCCTCAAGGGACCTCGAGCAGTTCTTC

D gene: .
J gene: TRBJ1-2
clone size: many
V gene: TRBV4-1
CDR3 protein: CASSQVGPAWGYTF
CDR3 DNA: TGCGCCAGCAGCCAAGTCGGGCCCGCTTGGGGCTACACCTTC

D gene: TRBD1
J gene: TRBJ2-7
clone size: many
V gene: TRBV28
CDR3 protein: CASSPGQGGVYEQYF
CDR3 DNA: TGTGCCAGCAGTCCCGGACAGGGCGGGGTCTACGAGCAGTACTTC

D gene: .
J gene: TRBJ1-1
clone size: once
V gene: TRBV29-1
CDR3 protein: CSVEPGMNTEAFF
CDR3 DNA: TGCAGCGTTGAACCAGGGATGAACACTGAAGCTTTCTTT

D gene: TRBD1
J gene: TRBJ1-6
clone size: .
V gene: TRBV7-6
CDR3 protein: CASSSRQGAPLHF
CDR3 DNA: TGTGCCAGCAGCTCCAGACAGGGCGCACCCCTCCACTTT

D gene: TRBD2
J gene: TRBJ2-7
clone size: few
V gene: TRBV10-3
CDR3 protein: CAISESLAGGPYEQYF
CDR3 DNA: TGTGCCATCAGTGAGTCACTAGCGGGGGGACCCTACGAGCAGTACTTC

D gene: TRBD2
J gene: TRBJ2-7
clone size: .
V gene: TRBV2
CDR3 protein: CASSEARLAGGKYEQYF
CDR3 DNA: TGTGCCAGCAGTGAAGCGCGGCTAGCGGGGGGAAAATACGAGCAGTACTTC

D gene: .
J gene: TRBJ2-7
clone size: .
V gene: TRBV20-1
CDR3 protein: CSPSQGGREQYF
CDR3 DNA: TGCAGTCCCTCCCAGGGGGGTCGCGAGCAGTACTTC

D gene: .
J gene: TRBJ2-5
clone size: .
V gene: TRBV20-1
CDR3 protein: CSGGWGLETQYF
CDR3 DNA: TGCAGTGGCGGGTGGGGGCTGGAGACCCAGTACTTC

D gene: .
J gene: TRBJ2-1
clone size: .
V gene: TRBV25-1
CDR3 protein: CASSALLKHDFNEQFF
CDR3 DNA: TGTGCCAGCAGTGCCCTGCTAAAACACGACTTCAATGAGCAGTTCTTC

D gene: .
J gene: TRBJ1-1
clone size: .
V gene: TRBV10-3
CDR3 protein: CAISGIETEAFF
CDR3 DNA: TGTGCCATCAGTGGAATAGAGACTGAAGCTTTCTTT

D gene: .
J gene: TRBJ2-3
clone size: many
V gene: TRBV7-8
CDR3 protein: CASSLEASTDTQYF
CDR3 DNA: TGTGCCAGCAGCTTAGAGGCTAGCACAGATACGCAGTATTTT

D gene: .
J gene: TRBJ2-1
clone size: few
V gene: TRBV20-1
CDR3 protein: CSANRAGNEQFF
CDR3 DNA: TGCAGTGCTAACAGGGCCGGGAATGAGCAGTTCTTC

D gene: TRBD2
J gene: TRBJ2-3
clone size: .
V gene: TRBV27
CDR3 protein: CASSLSGRGGITDTQYF
CDR3 DNA: TGTGCCAGCAGTTTATCTGGACGGGGGGGAATCACAGATACGCAGTATTTT

D gene: .
J gene: TRBJ2-2
clone size: many
V gene: TRBV20-1
CDR3 protein: CSARDHGTGHGELFF
CDR3 DNA: TGCAGTGCTAGAGATCATGGAACAGGCCACGGGGAGCTGTTTTTT

D gene: .
J gene: TRBJ2-1
clone size: .
V gene: TRBV5-6
CDR3 protein: CASSSFRGRNEQFF
CDR3 DNA: TGTGCCAGCAGCTCCTTCCGAGGGCGGAATGAGCAGTTCTTC

D gene: .
J gene: TRBJ2-1
clone size: .
V gene: TRBV5-1
CDR3 protein: CASSLKGGGDNEQFF
CDR3 DNA: TGCGCCAGCAGCTTGAAGGGAGGGGGAGACAATGAGCAGTTCTTC

D gene: .
J gene: TRBJ1-4
clone size: many
V gene: TRBV6-5
CDR3 protein: CASSLDRFNEKLFF
CDR3 DNA: TGTGCCAGCAGTTTGGACAGATTTAATGAAAAACTGTTTTTT

D gene: TRBD2
J gene: TRBJ2-3
clone size: .
V gene: TRBV29-1
CDR3 protein: CSVGKNGGGSDTQYF
CDR3 DNA: TGCAGCGTTGGGAAAAACGGGGGGGGATCAGATACGCAGTATTTT

D gene: TRBD2
J gene: TRBJ2-5
clone size: .
V gene: TRBV20-1
CDR3 protein: CSARHPPRGGGQETQYF
CDR3 DNA: TGCAGTGCCAGGCACCCCCCTCGGGGGGGAGGTCAAGAGACCCAGTACTTC

D gene: .
J gene: TRBJ2-6
clone size: .
V gene: TRBV24-1
CDR3 protein: CATSDLKGTGANVLTF
CDR3 DNA: TGTGCCACCAGTGATTTGAAGGGAACCGGGGCCAACGTCCTGACTTTC

D gene: .
J gene: TRBJ1-5
clone size: .
V gene: TRBV29-1
CDR3 protein: CSVGSDNQPQHF
CDR3 DNA: TGCAGCGTGGGGTCAGACAATCAGCCCCAGCATTTT

D gene: TRBD2
J gene: TRBJ2-7
clone size: many
V gene: TRBV20-1
CDR3 protein: CSARRGGLDEQYF
CDR3 DNA: TGCAGTGCTAGGCGGGGGGGCCTGGACGAGCAGTACTTC

D gene: .
J gene: TRBJ2-4
clone size: many
V gene: TRBV12-3/TRBV12-4
CDR3 protein: CASSAPEGLGPKNIQYF
CDR3 DNA: TGTGCCAGCAGTGCCCCGGAGGGTCTGGGGCCCAAAAACATTCAGTACTTC

D gene: .
J gene: TRBJ2-1
clone size: .
V gene: TRBV10-2
CDR3 protein: CASSEGSRGRNEQFF
CDR3 DNA: TGCGCCAGCAGTGAAGGAAGCAGGGGACGCAATGAGCAGTTCTTC